The 16 T cell receptor beta chains reported below all come from one sample, sequenced in a study of CD8+ T cells in alopecia areata. Isolated RNA was reverse transcribed into cDNA used as the sequencing template. The protocol was immunoSEQ multiplex PCR, while the TCRdb copy is restricted to in-frame clones and leaves out a portion. This sample carries over 150,000 clones, approximately 62% of them seen once, and the ten largest clones take more than 1.5%. The sequencing here drew on CD4+ T cells sorted from blood, taken at week 0. The receptors derive from a human donor with alopecia areata.

The CDR3 loop reads CAWSGLSGNTIYF. Written as DNA, the CDR3 is TGTGCCTGGAGTGGTCTCTCTGGAAACACCATATATTTT. V usage is TRBV30 and J usage is TRBJ1-3; D not certain. V shed 1 base and J shed 0 bases, with 4 bases lying between them. This CDR3 spans 13 amino acids. From germline, CDR1 is GTSNPN and CDR2 SVGIG (reference sequence).

The chain has TRBV5-6 and TRBJ2-7, with D uncertain. The V gene's germline CDR1 is SGHDT and CDR2 YYEEEE. The CDR3 runs to 13 residues. Trimming removed 2 bases at V and 1 base at J, with 7 bases between. For the CDR3, the DNA is TGTGCCAGCAGCTTTCAGGCGTCCTACGAGCAGTACTTC. The encoded protein is CASSFQASYEQYF. Together with reference TRBV5-6 and TRBJ2-7, the CDR3 gives the full variable domain: DAGVTQSPTHLIKTRGQQVTLRCSPKSGHDTVSWYQQALGQGPQFIFQYYEEEERQRGNFPDRFSGHQFPNYSSELNVNALLLGDSALYLCASSFQASYEQYFGPGTRLTVT.

The chain is built from TRBV19 and TRBJ2-1, with TRBD2 matching over 8 bases. Per germline, CDR1 LNHDA and CDR2 SQIVND (reference sequence). After removal of 7 bases from V and 3 bases from J, the junction contained 5 bases not matched to a gene. CDR3 size: 14 residues. CDR3 DNA sequence: TGTGCCAGTACCACTAGCGGATACTACAATGAGCAGTTCTTC. It codes for CASTTSGYYNEQFF.

The chain has TRBV14 and TRBJ1-1; no clear D. CDR1 and CDR2 from the germline V gene are SGHDN and FVKESK. This CDR3 spans 13 amino acids. V was cut by 5 bases and J by 3 bases, with 10 bases left in between. Here the CDR3 reads CASSLTEYTEAFF. DNA for the CDR3: TGTGCCAGCAGCTTAACCGAGTACACTGAAGCTTTCTTT. Complete variable domain (other parts from reference TRBV14 and TRBJ1-1): EAGVTQFPSHSVIEKGQTVTLRCDPISGHDNLYWYRRVMGKEIKFLLHFVKESKQDESGMPNNRFLAERTGGTYSTLKVQPAELEDSGVYFCASSLTEYTEAFFGQGTRLTVV.

In its sample, this clone was seen a few times. This chain links TRBV14 with TRBJ1-1; D remains unclear. Per the germline V gene, CDR1 is SGHDN and CDR2 is FVKESK. The germline V and J ends were trimmed by 1 base and 5 bases, with 14 bases remaining between them. The CDR3 length is 15 residues. The DNA of the CDR3 is TGTGCCAGCAGCCAAGTAGGTCAGCCGGGGACTGAAGCTTTCTTT. As protein: CASSQVGQPGTEAFF.

The chain couples TRBV29-1 to TRBJ1-2, with unresolved D. V was trimmed by 8 bases and J by 8 bases, leaving 15 bases between them. Germline V CDR1 and CDR2: SQVTM, ANQGSEA. CDR3 length equals 11 residues. CDR3 DNA: TGCAGCCATCTAGGGCTCTACGGCTACACCTTC. Translating it yields CSHLGLYGYTF.

With regard to this clone: The sample carries other DNA sequences with the same CDR3. The V and J genes are TRBV10-3 and TRBJ2-7; D may be TRBD2 (5 bases). Germline CDR1 and CDR2: ENHRY and SYGVKD. V lost 0 bases, J lost 1 base, and 7 bases lay in between. CDR3 length: 14 amino acids. CDR3 amino acids: CAISESGGSYEQYF. For the CDR3, the DNA is TGTGCCATCAGTGAGTCCGGAGGTTCCTACGAGCAGTACTTC.

This clone was recorded a few times. The rearrangement links TRBV6-5 to TRBJ1-2, with unresolved D. Trimming took 0 bases from V and 7 from J, leaving 15 bases between them. CDR1 and CDR2 from the germline V gene are MNHEY and SVGAGI. The CDR3 is made up of 15 amino acids. CDR3 sequence: CASSYSNVGGSGYTF. The CDR3 DNA reads TGTGCCAGCAGTTACTCGAACGTGGGTGGCTCTGGCTACACCTTC.

The V gene is TRBV30, the J gene TRBJ1-5; possibly TRBD1 for D (5 bases). V was trimmed by 2 bases and J by 7 bases, leaving 15 bases between them. CDR1 and CDR2 from the germline V gene are GTSNPN and SVGIG (reference sequence). This CDR3 comprises 14 residues. The CDR3 loop reads CAWSPPGGGQPQHF. DNA of the CDR3: TGTGCCTGGAGTCCCCCCGGGGGTGGCCAGCCCCAGCATTTT.

This clone was counted between two and nine times. The chain is built from TRBV7-2 and TRBJ2-3; either TRBD1 or TRBD2 may supply D (5 bases each). V was trimmed by 2 bases and J by 0 bases, leaving 9 bases between them. Germline assignment: CDR1 SGHTA and CDR2 FQGNSA. The length of the CDR3 is 15 residues. This CDR3 is CASSLRGTSTDTQYF. Here the CDR3 DNA reads TGTGCCAGCAGCTTAAGAGGGACCAGCACAGATACGCAGTATTTT.

The chain carries TRBV10-2 and TRBJ2-5, with 7 bases aligning to TRBD1. The CDR3 is made up of 14 amino acids. After removal of 7 bases from V and 7 bases from J, the junction contained 12 bases not matched to a gene. Germline CDR1 is WSHSY and CDR2 is SAAADI. The CDR3, as DNA: TGCGCCAGCACCCCCGGGACAGTCGCCGGGACCCAGTACTTC. Translating it yields CASTPGTVAGTQYF.

The chain employs TRBV5-1 and TRBJ1-6; D is undetermined. This CDR3 has 17 residues. Trimming shortened V by 0 bases and J by 0 bases, and 10 bases separated the two germline ends. Germline V CDR1 and CDR2: SGHRS, YFSETQ. The CDR3 DNA is TGCGCCAGCAGCTTGGATTCCAGAGGCTCCTATAATTCACCCCTCCACTTT. Translation gives CASSLDSRGSYNSPLHF. Full variable domain (rest looked up from reference TRBV5-1 and TRBJ1-6): KAGVTQTPRYLIKTRGQQVTLSCSPISGHRSVSWYQQTPGQGLQFLFEYFSETQRNKGNFPGRFSGRQFSNSRSEMNVSTLELGDSALYLCASSLDSRGSYNSPLHFGNGTRLTVT.

This chain joins TRBV30 and TRBJ1-1; D call uncertain. Germline V gives CDR1 GTSNPN, CDR2 SVGIG (reference sequence). The CDR3 totals 11 residues. V was clipped by 3 bases and J by 7 bases, with 9 bases between them. This CDR3 is CAWRWKLEAFF. The CDR3 DNA sequence: TGTGCCTGGAGATGGAAGCTTGAAGCTTTCTTT.

In its sample, this clone was seen many times. The chain carries TRBV2 and TRBJ1-1; no reliable D call. Germline V gene lookup returns CDR1 SNHLY and CDR2 FYNNEI. Trimming shortened V by 5 bases and J by 5 bases, and 6 bases separated the two germline ends. The CDR3 covers 11 residues. In DNA, the CDR3 is TGTGCCAGCAGTTTTGATACTGAAGCTTTCTTT. Residues: CASSFDTEAFF.

The chain recombines TRBV4-3 with TRBJ1-1; D is uncertain. V was pared by 0 bases and J by 1 base, with 9 bases between. This CDR3 has 15 residues. Germline loops: CDR1 LGHNA, CDR2 YSLEER. The CDR3 DNA reads TGCGCCAGCAGCCAAGACGGGTGGGGGAACACTGAAGCTTTCTTT. Its protein is CASSQDGWGNTEAFF.

This rearrangement joins TRBV7-2 to TRBJ1-5; D is ambiguous. Germline CDR1 SGHTA, CDR2 FQGNSA. Trimming cost V 3 bases and J 7 bases, with 7 bases left between them. The CDR3 is 12 amino acids. Here the CDR3 reads CASSLMGQPQHF. As DNA, the CDR3 is TGTGCCAGCAGCTTGATGGGGCAGCCCCAGCATTTT.